The 8 T cell receptor beta chains presented below share a single source sample, sequenced in a study of blood T cell repertoires in COVID-19. The repertoire was sequenced with immunoSEQ multiplex PCR; TCRdb's copy has only in-frame clones and lacks some. The sample lists 150,000 to 160,000 clones, more than 65% occurring once. The sample consisted of peripheral blood. The receptors were gathered from a woman aged 45 to 65 with acute or convalescent COVID-19.

This chain joins TRBV18 and TRBJ1-1; D remains unclear. The CDR3 spans 13 residues. The germline V gene encodes CDR1 KGHSH and CDR2 LQKENI. V dropped 3 bases and J dropped 1 base, with 6 bases sitting between them. The CDR3 DNA follows: TGTGCCAGCTCACCGAGCCAGAACACTGAAGCTTTCTTT. It translates to CASSPSQNTEAFF.

The V and J genes are TRBV4-3 and TRBJ2-7; a weak D match, TRBD1 (6 bases). Trimming cost V 5 bases and J 2 bases, with 16 bases left between them. CDR1 and CDR2 (germline): LGHNA, YSLEER. This CDR3 has 15 amino acids. The CDR3 reads CASSSSWGPTYEQYF. The CDR3 DNA sequence: TGCGCCAGCAGCTCATCATGGGGGCCGACCTACGAGCAGTACTTC.

The chain couples TRBV7-2 to TRBJ2-7; 8 bases align to TRBD2. Germline V gene lookup returns CDR1 SGHTA and CDR2 FQGNSA. The ends lost 2 bases at V and 0 bases at J; junction bases unmatched: 12. This CDR3 is built from 18 residues. The DNA of the CDR3 is TGTGCCAGCAGCTTACCGGTTAGCGGGGTACAAAGCTCCTACGAGCAGTACTTC. This encodes CASSLPVSGVQSSYEQYF.

Written as DNA, the CDR3 is TGTGCCAGCAGCCCCATGGGGACAGGGGTCAATCAGCCCCAGCATTTT. Protein sequence: CASSPMGTGVNQPQHF. The V gene is TRBV27, the J gene TRBJ1-5, with 10 bases fitting TRBD1. Looked up from germline, CDR1 is MNHEY and CDR2 is SMNVEV (reference sequence). The CDR3 consists of 16 residues. The V gene end was trimmed by 6 bases and the J gene end by 3 bases; junction bases not matched to a gene: 8.

A single count supports this clone. The chain has TRBV5-8 and TRBJ1-6, with 7 bases identical to TRBD1. Trimming took 4 bases from V and 9 from J; bases not matched to a gene: 10. The germline CDR1 and CDR2 sequences are SGHTS and YDEGEE. The CDR3 length is 15 residues. CDR3: CASSPTGAKSSPLHF. In DNA, the CDR3 is TGTGCCAGCAGCCCTACAGGGGCGAAGTCTTCACCCCTCCACTTT. The entire variable domain, with the rest obtained from reference TRBV5-8 and TRBJ1-6, is as follows: EAGVTQSPTHLIKTRGQQATLRCSPISGHTSVYWYQQALGLGLQFLLWYDEGEERNRGNFPPRFSGRQFPNYSSELNVNALELEDSALYLCASSPTGAKSSPLHFGNGTRLTVT.

This chain joins TRBV6-2 or TRBV6-3 and TRBJ2-3; 8 nucleotides match TRBD2. The V gene end was trimmed by 2 bases and the J gene end by 5 bases; junction bases not matched to a gene: 12. The V gene's germline CDR1 is MNHEY and CDR2 SVGEGT. This CDR3 is built from 17 residues. CDR3 region: CASSYRTGTREGDTQYF. The CDR3 DNA follows: TGTGCCAGCAGTTACAGAACCGGGACTAGGGAGGGAGATACGCAGTATTTT.

The chain uses TRBV5-6 and TRBJ2-5; TRBD1 matches 7 bases. Germline trimming cut 3 bases from V and 5 bases from J; bases unmatched to any gene: 10. The CDR3 contains 15 residues. Germline assignment: CDR1 SGHDT and CDR2 YYEEEE. The CDR3 nucleotides are TGTGCCAGCAGCTCAGGGGGTCCAATAGGGGAGACCCAGTACTTC. Translated, it gives CASSSGGPIGETQYF. Based on the CDR3 plus reference TRBV5-6 and TRBJ2-5, the full variable domain is DAGVTQSPTHLIKTRGQQVTLRCSPKSGHDTVSWYQQALGQGPQFIFQYYEEEERQRGNFPDRFSGHQFPNYSSELNVNALLLGDSALYLCASSSGGPIGETQYFGPGTRLLVL.

This chain uses TRBV10-3 with TRBJ1-6; no firm D call. The CDR3 has 14 amino acids. Trimming removed 3 bases from V and 6 bases from J, with 9 bases in between. Looked up from germline, CDR1 is ENHRY and CDR2 is SYGVKD. CDR3 sequence reads: CAISDRQANSPLHF. CDR3 sequence (DNA): TGTGCCATCAGTGATCGGCAGGCTAATTCACCCCTCCACTTT.